Following are 30 T cell receptor beta chains from one sample sequenced in a study of blood T cells in healthy people across ages. Next came a second PCR, run for roughly 6 to 11 cycles, which used a sample-barcoded 5' primer along with a J-beta primer mix. TCRdb reanalysed the 5' RACE reads using MiXCR and keeps one entry per CDR3 protein. The repertoire has more than 500,000 distinct CDR3 sequences, approximately 30% of them found once; the top ten carry about 18%. The source material was blood. These receptors were collected from a woman in her 70s in good health.

This clonotype was seen once. The chain has TRBV27 and TRBJ2-4; TRBD1 matches at 7 bases. The germline CDR1 and CDR2 sequences are MNHEY and SMNVEV (reference sequence). The CDR3 has 14 amino acids. With 5 bases clipped from V and 6 bases from J, the junction kept 7 bases outside the gene matches. The CDR3 nucleotides are TGTGCCAGCAGTCCTGACTACAGGGGAAACATTCAGTACTTC. Protein product: CASSPDYRGNIQYF.

This clonotype was seen ten or more times. The chain links TRBV7-6 to TRBJ2-7; 8 positions agree with TRBD1. The trim removed 5 bases at V and 6 bases at J, leaving 9 bases unmatched. Germline CDR1 reads SGHVS; CDR2 reads FNYEAQ. This CDR3 has 14 residues. The CDR3 nucleotides read TGTGCCAGCAGCGAGAGGACAGGGAAGGGCGAGCAGTACTTC. Translating gives CASSERTGKGEQYF.

The chain is built from TRBV29-1 and TRBJ2-1; no definite D call. Deletions cut 8 bases from V and 4 bases from J, with 15 bases between. The germline CDR1 and CDR2 sequences are SQVTM and ANQGSEA. CDR3 size: 13 residues. The CDR3 region is CSLRPSRYNEQFF. DNA for the CDR3: TGCAGCCTCCGTCCTTCCCGTTACAATGAGCAGTTCTTC.

Turning to this clonotype: The junction does not match germline at one end; this may be a read error. The CDR3 loop reads CASSLIGGEVTGELVF. The CDR3 DNA sequence: TGTGCCAGCAGCTTGATTGGAGGGGAGGTCACCGGGGAGCTGGTTTTT. This chain connects TRBV6-2 or TRBV6-3 to TRBJ2-2; D is perhaps TRBD2 (6 bases). This CDR3 has 16 amino acids. Looked up from germline, CDR1 is MNHEY and CDR2 is SVGEGT.

CDR3 residues: CSARPGTTNEQFF. The CDR3 coding sequence is TGCAGTGCTAGACCTGGGACCACCAATGAGCAGTTCTTC. This chain uses TRBV20-1 with TRBJ2-1, with D perhaps assigned TRBD1 or TRBD2 (5 bases each). The CDR3 runs to 13 residues. Germline V lookup: CDR1 DFQATT, CDR2 SNEGSKA (reference sequence). The V and J ends lost 2 bases and 6 bases respectively, with 11 bases between them.

The rearrangement uses TRBV7-2 and TRBJ2-7; possibly TRBD2 for D (6 bases). Germline V gene sequence: CDR1 SGHTA, CDR2 FQGNSA. Trimming removed 0 bases from V and 7 bases from J, with 13 bases in between. CDR3 size: 14 residues. DNA of the CDR3: TGTGCCAGCAGCTTAGCGTCGGGGGTCGGGGAGCAGTACTTC. Its translation: CASSLASGVGEQYF.

This clonotype has just a few counts. The V call is TRBV6-5, the J call TRBJ2-7; perhaps D is TRBD1 or TRBD2 (5 bases each). The DNA end favors TRBJ2-1, so the J call may be wrong. Germline CDR1 reads MNHEY; CDR2 reads SVGAGI. CDR3 size: 17 residues. This chain's CDR3 is CASSYAGLGTGRGEQFF. The CDR3 region has the DNA TGTGCCAGCAGTTACGCAGGGTTAGGCACTGGTCGGGGTGAGCAGTTCTTC.

The V and J genes are TRBV2 and TRBJ2-6; the D is unclear. CDR1 SNHLY and CDR2 FYNNEI come from the germline V gene. Trimming stripped 5 bases from V and 1 base from J, with 6 bases between. The length of the CDR3 is 14 residues. The CDR3 DNA sequence: TGTGCCAGCAGTTTTCAGTCTGGGGCCAACGTCCTGACTTTC. The encoded protein is CASSFQSGANVLTF.

V gene TRBV29-1 combines with J gene TRBJ2-5, with TRBD1 matching 7 bases. The end of the DNA fits TRBJ2-7 better, so the J call may be wrong. The CDR3 is 14 residues long. Per the germline V gene, CDR1 is SQVTM and CDR2 is ANQGSEA. Here the CDR3 DNA reads TGCAGCGTTCAACGGGACAGAGAGAACTACGAGCAGTACTTC. Its translation: CSVQRDRENYEQYF.

This clonotype was detected only a few times. This chain links TRBV29-1 with TRBJ2-5, with no clear D. The germline gives CDR1 SQVTM, CDR2 ANQGSEA. V was pared by 6 bases and J by 2 bases, with 13 bases between. The CDR3 is 13 amino acids. CDR3 nucleotides: TGCAGCGTCTTAGGGCGGCTTCAAGAGACCCAGTACTTC. Its protein is CSVLGRLQETQYF.

This clonotype was detected only a few times. The chain links TRBV4-1 to TRBJ1-4, with 7 bases aligning to TRBD1. The junction had 10 bases not matched to a gene; V was cut back by 5 bases and J by 10 bases. CDR3 length equals 14 residues. CDR1 is MGHRA, CDR2 YSYEKL, per germline. CDR3 amino acids: CASSDDREPIKLFF. The CDR3 region has the DNA TGCGCCAGCAGCGACGACAGGGAACCAATAAAACTGTTTTTT.

The table lists this clonotype with a few counts. The V gene is TRBV28, the J gene TRBJ2-5; TRBD1 might be the D (5 bases). The CDR3 consists of 13 residues. Trimming cost V 8 bases and J 1 base, with 11 bases left between them. Germline CDR1 is MDHEN and CDR2 is SYDVKM. The chain's CDR3 is CASGQGGQETQYF. The CDR3 DNA follows: TGTGCCAGCGGTCAGGGTGGCCAAGAGACCCAGTACTTC.

This clonotype appeared a few times. Here the CDR3 reads CASSLNIAETQYF. DNA of the CDR3: TGCGCCAGCAGCTTAAACATCGCAGAGACCCAGTACTTC. The chain combines TRBV5-1 with TRBJ2-5; D is uncertain. The CDR3 length is 13 residues. Looked up from germline, CDR1 is SGHRS and CDR2 is YFSETQ. Between the trimmed V and J ends, which lost 2 bases and 4 bases, there was a span of 9 bases.

The gene calls are TRBV7-9 and TRBJ1-4; the D is unclear. The ends were cut back, 5 bases at V and 0 bases at J, with 13 bases in the middle. Germline V gene sequence: CDR1 SEHNR, CDR2 FQNEAQ (reference sequence). The CDR3 runs 16 residues. CDR3 sequence: CASSLPRAATNEKLFF. CDR3 nucleotides: TGTGCCAGCAGCCTCCCGAGGGCCGCAACTAATGAAAAACTGTTTTTT.

The chain couples TRBV7-2 to TRBJ2-2; 11 nucleotides line up with TRBD2. Germline V gives CDR1 SGHTA, CDR2 FQGNSA. The V gene end was trimmed by 6 bases and the J gene end by 4 bases; junction bases not matched to a gene: 7. This CDR3 has 16 residues. CDR3 DNA: TGTGCCAGCAGGCGTACTAGCGGGGGAGGCACCGGGGAGCTGTTTTTT. Its translation: CASRRTSGGGTGELFF. The full variable domain, in which reference TRBV7-2 and TRBJ2-2 provide the parts outside the CDR3, is GAGVSQSPSNKVTEKGKDVELRCDPISGHTALYWYRQSLGQGLEFLIYFQGNSAPDKSGLPSDRFSAERTGGSVSTLTIQRTQQEDSAVYLCASRRTSGGGTGELFFGEGSRLTVL.

J is TRBJ2-5 and V is TRBV7-2; the D gene is possibly TRBD2 (5 bases). V gave up 5 bases and J gave up 5 bases, with 12 bases separating them. This CDR3 has 13 residues. Germline CDR1 is SGHTA and CDR2 is FQGNSA. The CDR3 is CASSPGMGETQYF. The CDR3 DNA is TGTGCCAGCAGCCCCGGGATGGGGGAGACCCAGTACTTC.

This clonotype was seen ten or more times. The chain recombines TRBV20-1 with TRBJ2-5; D possibly uses TRBD1 or TRBD2 (6 bases each). The CDR3 is made up of 13 amino acids. V was trimmed by 0 bases and J by 4 bases, leaving 9 bases between them. Germline CDR1 reads DFQATT; CDR2 reads SNEGSKA (reference sequence). CDR3 sequence (DNA): TGCAGTGCTAGAGATGGGGGGCCAGAGACCCAGTACTTC. Amino acid sequence: CSARDGGPETQYF.

The DNA of the CDR3 is TGTGCCAGCAGCCTTGGGACAGGGTTAAAGGAAAGAACCTTC. Translation gives CASSLGTGLKERTF. This sequence joins TRBV3-1 and TRBJ1-2; 9 nucleotides align to TRBD1. Germline trimming cut 4 bases from V and 14 bases from J; bases unmatched to any gene: 14. Germline V gene sequence: CDR1 LGHDT, CDR2 YNNKEL (reference sequence). There are 14 residues in the CDR3.

The chain has TRBV14 and TRBJ2-4; D might be TRBD1 (5 bases). CDR1 is SGHDN and CDR2 is FVKESK in the germline V gene. Trimming stripped 1 base from V and 6 bases from J, with 7 bases between. The CDR3 runs 13 residues. CDR3 in amino acids: CASSQVRGNIQYF. CDR3 bases: TGTGCCAGCAGCCAAGTAAGGGGAAACATTCAGTACTTC.

This rearrangement joins TRBV5-1 to TRBJ1-1; D is uncertain. The CDR3 totals 14 residues. Germline V gene lookup returns CDR1 SGHRS and CDR2 YFSETQ. V lost 3 bases and J 4 bases, leaving 13 bases between the germline ends. The CDR3 region has the DNA TGCGCCAGCAGCTCCAGGAGTGAGGTCACTGAAGCTTTCTTT. Translation gives CASSSRSEVTEAFF.

The chain combines TRBV5-1 with TRBJ2-7, with a tentative D call TRBD1 (5 bases). With 5 bases removed from V and 3 bases from J, the gap between germline ends came to 12 bases. Germline V gene data show CDR1 as SGHRS and CDR2 as YFSETQ. The CDR3 runs 13 residues. The CDR3 is CASRPDSFYEQYF. The DNA of the CDR3 is TGCGCCAGCAGACCCGACAGCTTCTACGAGCAGTACTTC.

In this sample, this clonotype turned up a few times. This rearrangement joins TRBV12-3 or TRBV12-4 to TRBJ1-2; no definite D call. The CDR3 is 13 amino acids. The V end lost 3 bases, the J end lost 8 bases, and 13 bases lay between the germline ends. The CDR3, as DNA: TGTGCCAGCAGTTTCTCCGGACCCGAGGGCTACACCTTC. Amino acids: CASSFSGPEGYTF.

Notes on this clonotype: The junction departs from germline at one end; a sequencing error may be responsible. The chain uses TRBV12-3 or TRBV12-4 and TRBJ1-2; tentative D call: TRBD1 (6 bases). The CDR3 covers 14 residues. The CDR3 sequence is CAGSLGGFNYGYTF. In nucleotides, the CDR3 is TGTGCCGGCAGTTTAGGGGGATTCAACTATGGCTACACCTTC.

The table lists this clonotype with a few counts. The chain is built from TRBV4-3 and TRBJ1-2; 7 nucleotides match TRBD1. The CDR3 has 17 residues. V gave up 4 bases and J gave up 4 bases; unmatched junction bases: 15. Germline CDR1 is LGHNA and CDR2 is YSLEER. CDR3 coding DNA: TGCGCCAGCAGCCCGGGATCCTCGACAGGGACGATCTATGGCTACACCTTC. This encodes CASSPGSSTGTIYGYTF.

The chain links TRBV5-6 to TRBJ2-6; TRBD2 might be the D (5 bases). Germline assignment: CDR1 SGHDT and CDR2 YYEEEE. The CDR3 runs 18 residues. Between the trimmed V and J ends, which lost 0 bases and 0 bases, there was a span of 13 bases. CDR3 sequence (DNA): TGTGCCAGCAGCTTGGTCGAAGGGAGACTCTCTGGGGCCAACGTCCTGACTTTC. Encoded protein: CASSLVEGRLSGANVLTF.

The chain is built from TRBV29-1 and TRBJ1-4, with D perhaps TRBD1 (6 bases). This CDR3 has 13 amino acids. Germline V lookup: CDR1 SQVTM, CDR2 ANQGSEA. The germline V and J ends were trimmed by 2 bases and 7 bases, with 11 bases remaining between them. The CDR3 sequence: CSVEIRGAEKLFF. The CDR3 DNA is TGCAGCGTTGAAATCAGGGGTGCTGAAAAACTGTTTTTT. The full variable domain, completed using reference TRBV29-1 and TRBJ1-4, is SAVISQKPSRDICQRGTSLTIQCQVDSQVTMMFWYRQQPGQSLTLIATANQGSEATYESGFVIDKFPISRPNLTFSTLTVSNMSPEDSSIYLCSVEIRGAEKLFFGSGTQLSVL.

The chain couples TRBV20-1 to TRBJ1-4, with D possibly being TRBD1 (6 bases). Germline CDR1 reads DFQATT; CDR2 reads SNEGSKA (reference sequence). Trimming stripped 2 bases from V and 7 bases from J, with 8 bases between. The CDR3 sequence is 12 residues long. This chain's CDR3 is CSARRGGEKLFF. The CDR3 DNA reads TGCAGTGCTAGAAGGGGGGGTGAAAAACTGTTTTTT.

The J gene is TRBJ1-3, the V gene TRBV7-9; D is possibly TRBD1 (5 bases). Germline V gene lookup returns CDR1 SEHNR and CDR2 FQNEAQ (reference sequence). This CDR3 spans 16 amino acids. V dropped 5 bases and J dropped 2 bases, with 16 bases sitting between them. The CDR3, as DNA: TGTGCCAGCAGCGTCTGGGACCTCCTCCCTGGAAACACCATATATTTT. This gives the protein CASSVWDLLPGNTIYF.

In its sample, this clonotype was seen a few times. J is TRBJ2-7 and V is TRBV4-2; TRBD1 is a possible D gene (6 bases). V dropped 1 base and J dropped 2 bases, with 12 bases sitting between them. Germline V CDR1 and CDR2: LGHNA, YNFKEQ. CDR3 length: 15 amino acids. The CDR3: CASSQAQGQTYEQYF. In nucleotides, the CDR3 is TGTGCCAGCAGCCAAGCCCAGGGGCAGACCTACGAGCAGTACTTC.

This chain joins TRBV10-3 and TRBJ2-5; D is uncertain. In germline, CDR1 is ENHRY, CDR2 SYGVKD. The CDR3 is made up of 12 amino acids. V was clipped by 9 bases and J by 2 bases, with 10 bases between them. CDR3 nucleotides: TGTGCCATTGGGGTACAGCAAGAGACCCAGTACTTC. Its translation is CAIGVQQETQYF.